The text below deals with one T cell receptor (beta chain). Seattle patients were enrolled while actively infected and followed longitudinally. These data originate in a study of blood T cell repertoires in COVID-19. About the research overall: Material from acute and convalescent COVID-19 was sourced from the United States, Italy and Spain. Nucleic acid was either cDNA or gDNA, and it came from T cells, B-cell-depleted T cells, or PBMCs.

This CDR3 region has 15 residues. Looked up from germline, CDR1 is LGHDT and CDR2 is YNNKEL (reference sequence). Trimming cost V 3 bases and J 0 bases, with 9 bases left between them. Authors' methods: Counts of nucleated cells, estimated from reference gene primer amplification, were obtained. Measured with immunoSEQ multiplex PCR; TCRdb has only the in-frame clones, and not every one. For V, J and clone size, that table is used; D and trimming come from the DNA. This table holds under 300,000 clones, approximately 88% found once. V gene TRBV3-1 (or the pseudogene TRBV3-2) combines with J gene TRBJ2-1, with a weak D call TRBD2 (5 bases). What was sequenced was peripheral blood. The receptor's source is a human donor with COVID-19, enrolled during active disease. The donor label of this sample is uncertain. CDR3 nucleotide sequence: TGTGCCAGCAGCCATAGCGCCAGCTCCTACAATGAGCAGTTCTTC. This codes for CASSHSASSYNEQFF.